These 14 T cell receptor beta chains were sequenced from one sample in a study of cytomegalovirus exposure and HLA in healthy donors. With 60 Vbeta and 13 Jbeta primers, the PCR was carried out. Produced via immunoSEQ multiplex PCR; TCRdb's table is partial and in-frame only. The sample lists around 190,000 clones; approximately 82% were seen once. Material: PBMCs. The receptors originated from a middle-aged man in good health and CMV-seropositive.

The V and J genes are TRBV7-8 and TRBJ2-3, with 10 nucleotides matching TRBD2. The CDR3 has 19 residues. In germline, CDR1 is SGHVS, CDR2 FQNEAQ. V trimming: 1 base; J trimming: 1 base; junction bases outside the gene matches: 11. CDR3 in amino acids: CASSLVGLAGALGTDTQYF. CDR3 nucleotides: TGTGCCAGCAGCTTAGTGGGGCTAGCGGGAGCCTTAGGCACAGATACGCAGTATTTT.

This clone was seen just once. The V call is TRBV6-1, the J call TRBJ1-2; 10 bases align to TRBD1. Trimming removed 4 bases from V and 5 bases from J; junction bases left unmatched: 13. Germline CDR1 and CDR2: MNHNS and SASEGT. CDR3 length: 17 residues. The CDR3 sequence is CASSVQGQGFLGYGYTF. The DNA for the CDR3 is TGTGCCAGCAGTGTTCAGGGACAGGGGTTTTTAGGGTATGGCTACACCTTC.

This clone was recorded a few times. V is TRBV11-2 and J is TRBJ1-4; D gene uncertain. The germline V gene encodes CDR1 SGHAT and CDR2 FQNNGV. The V gene lost 7 bases and the J gene lost 6 bases, with 9 bases spanning the gap. There are 12 residues in the CDR3. DNA for the CDR3: TGTGCCAGCATCCGTCGGGATGAAAAACTGTTTTTT. This gives the protein CASIRRDEKLFF.

The chain has TRBV5-4 and TRBJ2-1, with 8 nucleotides matching TRBD2. This CDR3 region has 14 residues. Germline CDR1 is SGHNT and CDR2 is YYREEE (reference sequence). The junction had 8 bases not matched to a gene; V was cut back by 4 bases and J by 8 bases. Here the CDR3 reads CASSRTSIYDEQFF. The CDR3 bases are TGTGCCAGCAGCCGGACTAGCATTTACGATGAGCAGTTCTTC.

V is TRBV15 and J is TRBJ2-7, with TRBD2 as a possible D gene (6 bases). The CDR3 length is 15 residues. Trimming took off 0 bases at V and 2 bases at J, with 11 bases between the two ends. Germline values: CDR1 LNHNV, CDR2 YYDKDF (reference sequence). CDR3 DNA sequence: TGTGCCACCAGCAGAGAGACCGGGGGACCCTACGAGCAGTACTTC. Its translation: CATSRETGGPYEQYF.

Comment on this clone: The CDR3 carries no conserved terminal phenylalanine or tryptophan, so it likely arises from a read error. In DNA, the CDR3 is TGCGCCAGCAGCCAAGAGACTAGCGGGAGTGACTACGAGCAGTACCTC. As protein: CASSQETSGSDYEQYL. The chain carries TRBV4-3 and TRBJ2-7; TRBD2 aligns across 12 bases. CDR1 and CDR2 from the germline V gene are LGHNA and YSLEER. Trimming took 0 bases from V and 3 from J; bases not matched to a gene: 3. The CDR3 has 16 amino acids.

V and J are TRBV19 and TRBJ2-2, with 8 bases that match TRBD1. Germline trimming cut 5 bases from V and 3 bases from J; bases unmatched to any gene: 11. The CDR3 is made up of 17 amino acids. Germline CDR1 LNHDA, CDR2 SQIVND (reference sequence). In DNA form, the CDR3 reads TGTGCCAGTAGTTCTTTGACAGGGGCGGCCTACACCGGGGAGCTGTTTTTT. As protein: CASSSLTGAAYTGELFF.

The chain recombines TRBV6-5 with TRBJ1-2; TRBD1 aligns across 8 bases. V trimming: 10 bases; J trimming: 8 bases; junction bases outside the gene matches: 12. The germline V gene has CDR1 MNHEY and CDR2 SVGAGI. This CDR3 spans 13 amino acids. DNA for the CDR3: TGTGCCACCGAGACAGGACAGGGAAAGGGCTACACCTTC. Amino acid sequence: CATETGQGKGYTF.

This clone was observed a handful of times. The CDR3 protein is CASSFGAGFEEKLFF. The CDR3 DNA is TGTGCCAGCAGCTTCGGGGCGGGGTTCGAGGAAAAACTGTTTTTT. The rearrangement uses TRBV7-9 and TRBJ1-4, with D possibly being TRBD1 (5 bases). Per the germline V gene, CDR1 is SEHNR and CDR2 is FQNEAQ (reference sequence). CDR3 size: 15 residues. Trimming removed 3 bases from V and 8 bases from J, with 16 bases in between. The full variable domain, in which reference TRBV7-9 and TRBJ1-4 provide the parts outside the CDR3, is DTGVSQNPRHKITKRGQNVTFRCDPISEHNRLYWYRQTLGQGPEFLTYFQNEAQLEKSRLLSDRFSAERPKGSFSTLEIQRTEQGDSAMYLCASSFGAGFEEKLFFGSGTQLSVL.

The V and J genes are TRBV7-9 and TRBJ1-5; D perhaps matches TRBD1 (5 bases). Trimming shortened V by 3 bases and J by 7 bases, and 13 bases separated the two germline ends. The germline V gene encodes CDR1 SEHNR and CDR2 FQNEAQ (reference sequence). CDR3 length: 14 residues. For the CDR3, the DNA is TGTGCCAGCAGCTTGCCCGGGTCAGGGCAGCCCCAGCATTTT. It specifies CASSLPGSGQPQHF.

This clone was counted a few times. This chain joins TRBV5-1 and TRBJ2-7; 10 bases are a match to TRBD1. With V trimmed by 2 bases and J by 2 bases, 1 base remained unmatched. The CDR3 has 14 amino acids. CDR1 is SGHRS and CDR2 is YFSETQ in the germline V gene. The CDR3 sequence: CASSFGTGAYEQYF. The DNA of the CDR3 is TGCGCCAGCAGCTTCGGGACAGGGGCCTACGAGCAGTACTTC.

V usage is TRBV7-7 and J usage is TRBJ2-7; 11 bases line up with TRBD2. J gave up 2 bases and V 5 bases, and 5 bases lay outside the gene matches. There are 15 residues in the CDR3. Germline CDR1 is SSHAT and CDR2 is FNYEAQ (reference sequence). The CDR3 DNA is TGTGCCAGCAGCGTAGGGACTAGCGGACCCTACGAGCAGTACTTC. This gives the protein CASSVGTSGPYEQYF.

The V and J genes are TRBV7-9 and TRBJ2-1; 12 positions agree with TRBD2. The ends lost 5 bases at V and 7 bases at J; junction bases unmatched: 6. The CDR3 loop spans 15 amino acids. CDR1 is SEHNR and CDR2 is FQNEAQ in the germline V gene (reference sequence). CDR3 protein: CASSPSGRARNEQFF. CDR3 sequence (DNA): TGTGCCAGCAGCCCTAGCGGGAGGGCCAGGAATGAGCAGTTCTTC.

This clone appeared a few times. In DNA, the CDR3 is TGCAGCGTACCAAGACAGGGATTTACTGAAGCTTTCTTT. Amino acids: CSVPRQGFTEAFF. V is TRBV29-1 and J is TRBJ1-1; 7 bases are shared with TRBD1. Trimming took 6 bases from V and 5 from J; bases not matched to a gene: 9. Per the germline V gene, CDR1 is SQVTM and CDR2 is ANQGSEA. This CDR3 contains 13 residues.